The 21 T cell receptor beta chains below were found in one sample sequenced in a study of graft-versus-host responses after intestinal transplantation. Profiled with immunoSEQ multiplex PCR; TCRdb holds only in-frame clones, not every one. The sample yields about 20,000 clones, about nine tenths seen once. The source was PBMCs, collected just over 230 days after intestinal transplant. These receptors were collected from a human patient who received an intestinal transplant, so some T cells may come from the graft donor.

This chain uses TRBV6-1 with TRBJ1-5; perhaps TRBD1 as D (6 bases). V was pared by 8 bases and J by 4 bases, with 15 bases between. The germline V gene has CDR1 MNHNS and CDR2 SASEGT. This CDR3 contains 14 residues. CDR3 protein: CASCLPQGNQPQHF. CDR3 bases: TGTGCCAGCTGTCTGCCACAGGGAAATCAGCCCCAGCATTTT.

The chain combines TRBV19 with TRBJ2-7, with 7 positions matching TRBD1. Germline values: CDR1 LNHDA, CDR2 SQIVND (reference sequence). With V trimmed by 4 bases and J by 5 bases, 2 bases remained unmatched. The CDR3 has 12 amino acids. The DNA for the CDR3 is TGTGCCAGTAGTAACAGGGGCGACGAGCAGTACTTC. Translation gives CASSNRGDEQYF.

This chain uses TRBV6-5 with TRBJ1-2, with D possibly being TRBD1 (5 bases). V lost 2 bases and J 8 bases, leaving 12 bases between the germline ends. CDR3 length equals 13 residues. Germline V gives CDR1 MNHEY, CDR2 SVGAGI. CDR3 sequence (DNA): TGTGCCAGCAGTTACGGGGGGTTTACGGGCTACACCTTC. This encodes CASSYGGFTGYTF.

CDR3 amino acids: CASSVLGTIGAYTQYF. The CDR3 DNA reads TGTGCCAGCAGTGTGTTAGGGACTATAGGTGCTTATACGCAGTATTTT. The chain employs TRBV6-1 and TRBJ2-3; 7 bases align to TRBD2. The length of the CDR3 is 16 residues. J gave up 7 bases and V 4 bases, and 14 bases lay outside the gene matches. CDR1 is MNHNS and CDR2 is SASEGT in the germline V gene.

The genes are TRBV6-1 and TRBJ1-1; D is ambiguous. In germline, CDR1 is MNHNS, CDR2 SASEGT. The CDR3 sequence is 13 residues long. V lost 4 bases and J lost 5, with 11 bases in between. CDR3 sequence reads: CASSAVGRTEAFF. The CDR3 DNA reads TGTGCCAGCAGTGCAGTAGGGAGGACTGAAGCTTTCTTT.

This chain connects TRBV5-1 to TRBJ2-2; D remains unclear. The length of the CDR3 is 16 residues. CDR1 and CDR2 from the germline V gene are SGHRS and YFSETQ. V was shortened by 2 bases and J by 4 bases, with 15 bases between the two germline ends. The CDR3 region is CASSFVPSTGTGELFF. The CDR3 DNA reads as TGCGCCAGCAGCTTCGTCCCCTCGACTGGCACCGGGGAGCTGTTTTTT.

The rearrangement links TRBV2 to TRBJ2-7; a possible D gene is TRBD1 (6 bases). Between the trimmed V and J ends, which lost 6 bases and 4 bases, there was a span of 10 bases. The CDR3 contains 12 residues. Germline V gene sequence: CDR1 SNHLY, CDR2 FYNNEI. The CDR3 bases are TGTGCCAGCAGGGAACAGGGATACGAGCAGTACTTC. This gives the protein CASREQGYEQYF.

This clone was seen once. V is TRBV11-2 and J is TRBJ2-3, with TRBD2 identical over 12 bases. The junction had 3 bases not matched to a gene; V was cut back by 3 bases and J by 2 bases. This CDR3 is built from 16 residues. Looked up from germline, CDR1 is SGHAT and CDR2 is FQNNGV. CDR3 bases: TGTGCCAGCAGCTTGGCTAGCGGGGGGGCCACAGATACGCAGTATTTT. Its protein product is CASSLASGGATDTQYF.

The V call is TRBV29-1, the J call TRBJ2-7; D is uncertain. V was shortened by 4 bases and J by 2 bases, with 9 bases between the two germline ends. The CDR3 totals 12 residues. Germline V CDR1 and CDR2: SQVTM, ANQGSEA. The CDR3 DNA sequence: TGCAGCGTTGTGATACCCCCCTACGAGCAGTACTTC. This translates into CSVVIPPYEQYF.

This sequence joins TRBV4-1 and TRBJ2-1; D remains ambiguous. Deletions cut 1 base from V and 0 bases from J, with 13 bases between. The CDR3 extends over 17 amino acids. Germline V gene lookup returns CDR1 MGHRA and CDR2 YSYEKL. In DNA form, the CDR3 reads TGCGCCAGCAGCCAAGGAAGAGTTCTGCCCTCCTACAATGAGCAGTTCTTC. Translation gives CASSQGRVLPSYNEQFF.

The CDR3 coding sequence is TGTGCCAGCAGCCCCGTAATGAACACTGAAGCTTTCTTT. Amino acid sequence: CASSPVMNTEAFF. The chain carries TRBV14 and TRBJ1-1; no clear D gene. Trimming removed 4 bases at V and 0 bases at J, with 6 bases between. CDR1 is SGHDN and CDR2 is FVKESK in the germline V gene. This CDR3 spans 13 amino acids. The full variable domain, in which reference TRBV14 and TRBJ1-1 provide the parts outside the CDR3, is EAGVTQFPSHSVIEKGQTVTLRCDPISGHDNLYWYRRVMGKEIKFLLHFVKESKQDESGMPNNRFLAERTGGTYSTLKVQPAELEDSGVYFCASSPVMNTEAFFGQGTRLTVV.

Here the CDR3 reads CASSYERGGEETQYF. CDR3 sequence (DNA): TGTGCCAGCAGTTACGAGCGGGGGGGTGAAGAGACCCAGTACTTC. The V and J genes are TRBV6-5 and TRBJ2-5; TRBD2 aligns across 10 bases. V shed 2 bases, J shed 3 bases, and the junction held 3 bases outside the gene matches. The V gene's germline CDR1 is MNHEY and CDR2 SVGAGI. This CDR3 contains 15 residues.

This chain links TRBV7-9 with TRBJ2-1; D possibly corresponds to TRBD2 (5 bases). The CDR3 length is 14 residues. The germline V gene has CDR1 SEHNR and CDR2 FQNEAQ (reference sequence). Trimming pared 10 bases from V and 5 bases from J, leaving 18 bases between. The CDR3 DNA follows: TGTGCCAACGCCCCCGGACTGTCGGACAATGAGCAGTTCTTC. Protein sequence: CANAPGLSDNEQFF.

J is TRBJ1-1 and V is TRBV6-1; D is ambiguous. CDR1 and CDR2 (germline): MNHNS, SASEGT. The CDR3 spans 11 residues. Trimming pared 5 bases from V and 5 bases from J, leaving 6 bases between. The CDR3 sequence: CASSKGTEAFF. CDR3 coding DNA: TGTGCCAGCAGTAAGGGAACTGAAGCTTTCTTT.

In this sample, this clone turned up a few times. The CDR3 bases are TGTGCCAGCAGCGTAGATCCCTCCGGGATGAACACTGAAGCTTTCTTT. Amino acids: CASSVDPSGMNTEAFF. V usage is TRBV9 and J usage is TRBJ1-1; no definite D call. The CDR3 loop spans 16 amino acids. Per the germline V gene, CDR1 is SGDLS and CDR2 is YYNGEE. Trimming pared 0 bases from V and 0 bases from J, leaving 12 bases between.

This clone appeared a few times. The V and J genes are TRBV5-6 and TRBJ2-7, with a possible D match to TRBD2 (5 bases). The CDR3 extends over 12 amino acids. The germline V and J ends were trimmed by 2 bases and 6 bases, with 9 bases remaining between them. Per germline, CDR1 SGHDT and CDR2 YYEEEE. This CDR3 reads CASSLSGFEQYF. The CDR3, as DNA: TGTGCCAGCAGCTTATCGGGGTTCGAGCAGTACTTC.

As DNA, the CDR3 is TGTGCCAGCAGTTCTTCCCAGGGGACAGATACGCAGTATTTT. It translates to CASSSSQGTDTQYF. The J gene is TRBJ2-3, the V gene TRBV28; TRBD1 might be the D (6 bases). The V gene lost 4 bases and the J gene lost 3 bases, with 11 bases spanning the gap. This CDR3 has 14 amino acids. CDR1 and CDR2 (germline): MDHEN, SYDVKM.

For the CDR3, the DNA is TGTGCCACCTCTCGACAGGGAAGTACAGGGCAGTACTTC. Translation gives CATSRQGSTGQYF. The rearrangement joins TRBV15 to TRBJ2-7, with 7 bases aligning to TRBD1. This CDR3 has 13 residues. Germline assignment: CDR1 LNHNV and CDR2 YYDKDF (reference sequence). After removal of 8 bases from V and 9 bases from J, the junction contained 13 bases not matched to a gene.

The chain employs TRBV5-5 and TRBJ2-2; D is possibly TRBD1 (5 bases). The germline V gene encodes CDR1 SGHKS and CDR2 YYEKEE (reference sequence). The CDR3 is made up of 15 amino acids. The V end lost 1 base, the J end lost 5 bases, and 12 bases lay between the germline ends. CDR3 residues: CASSLRQFRTGELFF. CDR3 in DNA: TGTGCCAGCAGCTTGAGACAGTTTCGGACCGGGGAGCTGTTTTTT.

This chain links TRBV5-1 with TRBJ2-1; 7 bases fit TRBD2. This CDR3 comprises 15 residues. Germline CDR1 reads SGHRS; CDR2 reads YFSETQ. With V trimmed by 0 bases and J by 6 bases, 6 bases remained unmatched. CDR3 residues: CASSLGDYLPNEQFF. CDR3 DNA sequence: TGCGCCAGCAGCTTGGGGGACTATCTGCCCAATGAGCAGTTCTTC.

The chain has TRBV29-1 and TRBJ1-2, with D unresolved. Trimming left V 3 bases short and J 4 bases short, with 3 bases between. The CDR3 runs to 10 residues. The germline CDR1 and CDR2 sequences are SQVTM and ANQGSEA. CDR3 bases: TGCAGCGTTGACACCTATGGCTACACCTTC. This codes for CSVDTYGYTF.